The rows below give T cell receptor beta chains drawn from one sample of a study of T cell responses to AZD1222 COVID-19 vaccine. Produced via immunoSEQ multiplex PCR; TCRdb's table is partial and in-frame only. Of about 110,000 clones listed, over 75% are singletons. The specimen comprised peripheral blood, sampled 28 days after the second AZD1222 dose. Every receptor here comes from an adult who received the AZD1222 COVID-19 vaccine. Each CDR3 is given with its conserved first and last residue. The D gene is left open where the match is weak. Not all rows give a size; the values are once, few, many and, for expanded clones, a class.

>TRBJ2-2|NA|TRBV6-1|NA|14
CASSEMGRTGELFF
TGTGCCAGCAGTGAAATGGGGCGGACCGGGGAGCTGTTTTTT
>TRBJ2-5|once|TRBV3-1/TRBV3-2|TRBD2|16
CASSDPLAGGRETQYF
TGTGCCAGCAGCGACCCACTAGCGGGGGGGCGAGAGACCCAGTACTTC
>TRBJ1-1|NA|TRBV21-1|NA|17
CASRTPQAGYVDTEAFF
TGTGCCAGCAGAACTCCTCAGGCGGGGTATGTGGACACTGAAGCTTTCTTT
>TRBJ2-1|NA|TRBV5-1|TRBD1|17
CASSFRRAGTDYNEQFF
TGCGCCAGCAGTTTCCGGCGTGCCGGGACAGACTACAATGAGCAGTTCTTC
>TRBJ2-2|NA|TRBV18|NA|12
CATNPTSGELFF
TGTGCCACCAACCCGACTAGCGGGGAGCTGTTTTTT
>TRBJ1-1|NA|TRBV7-9|TRBD1|14
CASSSQGRETEAFF
TGTGCCAGCAGCTCACAGGGGAGAGAAACTGAAGCTTTCTTT
>TRBJ2-1|NA|TRBV27|NA|15
CASSFGVALYNEQFF
TGTGCCAGCAGTTTCGGGGTAGCCTTGTACAATGAGCAGTTCTTC
>TRBJ2-1|NA|TRBV30|TRBD2|15
CAWSPGTSGVVGQFF
TGTGCCTGGAGCCCGGGGACTAGCGGGGTTGTCGGGCAGTTCTTC
>TRBJ2-3|NA|TRBV11-2|NA|15
CASSLGGGRGDTQYF
TGTGCCAGCAGCCTAGGGGGGGGACGTGGAGATACGCAGTATTTT
>TRBJ1-5|NA|TRBV1|NA|16
CTSSRGDPADNQPQHF
TGCACCAGCAGCAGGGGGGACCCCGCAGATAATCAGCCCCAGCATTTT
>TRBJ2-2|NA|TRBV12-3/TRBV12-4|NA|13
CASRRQNTGELFF
TGTGCCAGCAGACGGCAGAACACCGGGGAGCTGTTTTTT
>TRBJ2-2|NA|TRBV27|NA|14
CASSPSQDTGELFF
TGTGCCAGCAGTCCCTCACAAGACACCGGGGAGCTGTTTTTT
>TRBJ2-7|NA|TRBV7-6|NA|12
CASSPDIYEQYF
TGTGCCAGCAGCCCGGACATATACGAGCAGTACTTC
>TRBJ2-1|NA|TRBV4-3|TRBD2|14
CASSPRGGGNEQFF
TGCGCCAGCAGCCCGAGGGGCGGGGGAAATGAGCAGTTCTTC
>TRBJ2-1|NA|TRBV5-4|NA|13
CASSSNRGNEQFF
TGTGCCAGCAGCTCAAACCGGGGCAATGAGCAGTTCTTC